The 20 T cell receptor beta chains below were found in one sample sequenced in a study of T cells after posttransplantation cyclophosphamide. Only in-frame clones appear in the TCRdb table, and some are missing; sequencing was by immunoSEQ multiplex PCR. The sample includes about 25,000 clones, none of them occurring once. Treatment was busulfan-fludarabine conditioning, a marrow graft, and cyclophosphamide on days +3 and +4. Sample: PBMCs, taken after allogeneic stem cell transplant with posttransplant cyclophosphamide. The receptors originated from a male patient in his late teens or twenties who received an allogeneic stem cell transplant from a related donor, was CMV-positive, and had no GVHD. Some of the T cells may derive from the graft donor.

Ten or more counts support this clone. The rearrangement uses TRBV10-2 and TRBJ2-5; D not certain. CDR1 is WSHSY, CDR2 SAAADI, per germline. The length of the CDR3 is 11 residues. V lost 3 bases to trimming and J lost 4 bases, with 3 bases between them. Written as DNA, the CDR3 is TGCGCCAGCAGTGACGGAGAGACCCAGTACTTC. This gives the protein CASSDGETQYF.

This clone was counted only a few times. The chain recombines TRBV28 with TRBJ1-1; a weak D match, TRBD1 (6 bases). Trimming left V 2 bases short and J 1 base short, with 11 bases between. This CDR3 spans 15 amino acids. Germline V gene sequence: CDR1 MDHEN, CDR2 SYDVKM. DNA for the CDR3: TGTGCCAGCAGTTTAGGACAGAGAGAGAACACTGAAGCTTTCTTT. Translation gives CASSLGQRENTEAFF. The variable domain in full, completed from reference TRBV28 and TRBJ1-1, reads DVKVTQSSRYLVKRTGEKVFLECVQDMDHENMFWYRQDPGLGLRLIYFSYDVKMKEKGDIPEGYSVSREKKERFSLILESASTNQTSMYLCASSLGQRENTEAFFGQGTRLTVV.

This clone was found many times. The V gene is TRBV5-4, the J gene TRBJ2-3; 9 nucleotides line up with TRBD1. This CDR3 is 14 amino acids long. Germline trimming cut 4 bases from V and 3 bases from J; bases unmatched to any gene: 3. Germline lookup yields CDR1 SGHNT and CDR2 YYREEE (reference sequence). CDR3 sequence (DNA): TGTGCCAGCAGCCAACAGGGGGCAACAGATACGCAGTATTTT. Translated, it gives CASSQQGATDTQYF.

This clone was counted at least ten times. The chain couples TRBV28 to TRBJ1-1; 8 positions match TRBD1. The germline gives CDR1 MDHEN, CDR2 SYDVKM. J lost 4 bases, V lost 8 bases, and 6 bases had no gene match. The CDR3 extends over 13 amino acids. The CDR3 DNA reads as TGTGCCAGCTACGGGACAGGCATCACTGAAGCTTTCTTT. It specifies CASYGTGITEAFF.

In its sample, this clone was seen many times. The chain recombines TRBV7-2 with TRBJ1-5; D uncertain. The V end was cut by 5 bases, the J end by 7 bases, with 12 bases between. In germline, CDR1 is SGHTA, CDR2 FQGNSA. This CDR3 comprises 13 residues. The CDR3 region is CASSPMAPQPQHF. DNA of the CDR3: TGTGCCAGCAGCCCAATGGCCCCACAGCCCCAGCATTTT.

This clone appeared many times. The chain has TRBV9 and TRBJ1-3; D unresolved. The germline V gene encodes CDR1 SGDLS and CDR2 YYNGEE. V lost 0 bases, J lost 2 bases, and 9 bases lay in between. The CDR3 runs 15 residues. CDR3: CASSVDGRTGNTIYF. For the CDR3, the DNA is TGTGCCAGCAGCGTAGATGGGAGGACTGGAAACACCATATATTTT.

In its sample, this clone was seen many times. V gene TRBV29-1 combines with J gene TRBJ2-7; weak D call: TRBD2 (7 bases). CDR3 length: 15 amino acids. Trimming cost V 2 bases and J 3 bases, with 17 bases left between them. Germline CDR1 is SQVTM and CDR2 is ANQGSEA. The CDR3 sequence is CSVELGAAGNYEQYF. DNA of the CDR3: TGCAGCGTTGAATTGGGGGCAGCGGGAAACTACGAGCAGTACTTC.

This clone was seen repeatedly, ten times or more. The rearrangement joins TRBV30 to TRBJ2-7; 9 nucleotides align to TRBD1. Germline V gene sequence: CDR1 GTSNPN, CDR2 SVGIG (reference sequence). After removal of 3 bases from V and 6 bases from J, the junction contained 9 bases not matched to a gene. The CDR3 runs to 14 residues. Here the CDR3 DNA reads TGTGCCTGGAGCGCCGGGACAGGGATCTCCGAGCAGTACTTC. It yields the protein CAWSAGTGISEQYF.

At least ten counts were recorded for this clone. The chain recombines TRBV6-6 with TRBJ2-2; D is perhaps TRBD1 (5 bases). This CDR3 spans 13 amino acids. Per germline, CDR1 MNHNY and CDR2 SVGAGI (reference sequence). V was pared by 7 bases and J by 4 bases, with 10 bases between. The CDR3 reads CASTFRVTGELFF. The CDR3 coding sequence is TGTGCCAGCACTTTCAGGGTCACCGGGGAGCTGTTTTTT.

This clone was detected ten times or more. Here the CDR3 reads CASSVASGFGYGYTF. The CDR3 coding sequence is TGTGCCAGCAGCGTAGCTTCGGGGTTTGGCTATGGCTACACCTTC. The genes are TRBV9 and TRBJ1-2; D is uncertain. The V end lost 0 bases, the J end lost 4 bases, and 13 bases lay between the germline ends. CDR3 size: 15 residues. Germline V gives CDR1 SGDLS, CDR2 YYNGEE.

This clone appeared many times. This chain uses TRBV18 with TRBJ2-2; D ambiguous. Germline V lookup: CDR1 KGHSH, CDR2 LQKENI. The CDR3 consists of 14 residues. V shed 3 bases and J shed 6 bases, with 11 bases lying between them. CDR3 loop: CASSPHIVSGELFF. The DNA for the CDR3 is TGTGCCAGCTCACCTCATATAGTCTCCGGGGAGCTGTTTTTT.

This clone has a count of ten or more. This chain's CDR3 is CASSPRTVQETQYF. Here the CDR3 DNA reads TGTGCCAGCTCACCACGGACAGTCCAAGAGACCCAGTACTTC. The V call is TRBV18, the J call TRBJ2-5; D might be TRBD1 (6 bases). The CDR3 is 14 residues long. With 1 base removed from V and 1 base from J, the gap between germline ends came to 7 bases. Germline V lookup: CDR1 KGHSH, CDR2 LQKENI.

This clone came up many times. The chain uses TRBV7-9 and TRBJ2-7, with a weak D call TRBD1 (6 bases). Germline V gives CDR1 SEHNR, CDR2 FQNEAQ (reference sequence). The CDR3 consists of 15 residues. Trimming removed 3 bases at V and 0 bases at J, with 12 bases between. The CDR3 sequence: CASSLDSSSSYEQYF. As DNA, the CDR3 is TGTGCCAGCAGCTTGGACAGCTCGAGCTCCTACGAGCAGTACTTC.

This clone was seen repeatedly, ten times or more. The V and J genes are TRBV4-3 and TRBJ2-6, with D perhaps matching TRBD2 (6 bases). Germline V gives CDR1 LGHNA, CDR2 YSLEER. Trimming stripped 1 base from V and 3 bases from J, with 7 bases between. The CDR3 extends over 15 amino acids. CDR3 loop: CASSQGGGGANVLTF. In DNA form, the CDR3 reads TGCGCCAGCAGCCAAGGGGGAGGTGGGGCCAACGTCCTGACTTTC.

This clone came up many times. This rearrangement joins TRBV27 to TRBJ1-2; 8 bases match TRBD1. The CDR3 loop spans 15 amino acids. Germline lookup yields CDR1 MNHEY and CDR2 SMNVEV (reference sequence). The trim removed 0 bases at V and 5 bases at J, leaving 5 bases unmatched. In DNA form, the CDR3 reads TGTGCCAGCAGTTTATCGTGGACAGGGACATATGGCTACACCTTC. Translating gives CASSLSWTGTYGYTF.

At least ten counts were recorded for this clone. The rearrangement links TRBV27 to TRBJ2-6, with D maybe TRBD2 (7 bases). The CDR3 is 17 residues long. Germline CDR1 reads MNHEY; CDR2 reads SMNVEV (reference sequence). V lost 6 bases to trimming and J lost 2 bases, with 17 bases between them. The CDR3 nucleotides read TGTGCCAGCAGCAAAAACCTCGGGGGGCCTGGGGCCAACGTCCTGACTTTC. Protein product: CASSKNLGGPGANVLTF. The entire variable domain, with the rest obtained from reference TRBV27 and TRBJ2-6, is as follows: EAQVTQNPRYLITVTGKKLTVTCSQNMNHEYMSWYRQDPGLGLRQIYYSMNVEVTDKGDVPEGYKVSRKEKRNFPLILESPSPNQTSLYFCASSKNLGGPGANVLTFGAGSRLTVL.

This clone was counted ten times or more. The chain carries TRBV14 and TRBJ1-4, with D unclear. The V gene's germline CDR1 is SGHDN and CDR2 FVKESK. Trimming took off 4 bases at V and 0 bases at J, with 12 bases between the two ends. The CDR3 sequence is 16 residues long. CDR3 sequence (DNA): TGTGCCAGCAGCCCCTTAGGGAGCGCAACTAATGAAAAACTGTTTTTT. This codes for CASSPLGSATNEKLFF.

This clone was seen more than once but under ten times. The chain joins TRBV7-9 to TRBJ2-5; D may be TRBD2 (6 bases). The J call could be wrong; TRBJ2-7 is a better fit for the DNA end. This CDR3 is 16 amino acids long. Germline V gene sequence: CDR1 SEHNR, CDR2 FQNEAQ (reference sequence). In nucleotides, the CDR3 is TGTGCCAGCAGCTTAGCCGGTTCTCTAGCGTCTGCCGAGCAGTACTTC. Protein product: CASSLAGSLASAEQYF.

This clone was seen many times. The chain employs TRBV5-6 and TRBJ1-4, with D maybe TRBD1 (5 bases). With 5 bases removed from V and 4 bases from J, the gap between germline ends came to 9 bases. Germline CDR1 reads SGHDT; CDR2 reads YYEEEE. CDR3 length equals 13 residues. The CDR3 here is CASSSGVNEKLFF. As DNA, the CDR3 is TGTGCCAGCAGTTCGGGGGTTAATGAAAAACTGTTTTTT.

This clone was seen many times. This sequence joins TRBV29-1 and TRBJ1-1; no reliable D call. The V and J ends lost 3 bases and 1 base respectively, with 6 bases between them. This CDR3 is built from 12 residues. CDR1 is SQVTM, CDR2 ANQGSEA, per germline. In DNA form, the CDR3 reads TGCAGCGTTGACCCGGGGAACACTGAAGCTTTCTTT. This codes for CSVDPGNTEAFF.